This paragraph reports one T cell receptor (beta chain). Its antigen is as yet unknown. This record comes from a study of blood T cells in healthy people across ages. With a J-beta primer mix and a sample-barcoded 5' primer, a second PCR ran roughly 6 to 11 cycles. Tagging of each cDNA molecule was performed by a template-switch adaptor with 12 random nucleotides. TCRdb used MiXCR to reprocess the 5' RACE reads, holding one entry per CDR3 protein. The data show about 1.5 million distinct CDR3 sequences, with roughly 43% seen just once and approximately 4.1% held by the top ten. Study-level points and caveats: Expanded clonotype changes were possibly confounded by unknown donor CMV status. There were more naive CD4+ cells and higher diversity in long-lived donors than in aged donors.

This CDR3 is 15 amino acids long. The germline V gene has CDR1 SGHKS and CDR2 YYEKEE (reference sequence). The junction had 5 bases not matched to a gene; V was cut back by 1 base and J by 4 bases. This TCR was recovered from a woman under 30 in good health. Sequencing input: blood. The chain employs TRBV5-5 and TRBJ2-1, with 7 positions matching TRBD1. CDR3 DNA sequence: TGTGCCAGCAGCTTGAGGGGGCAGGAATACAATGAGCAGTTCTTC. Translated, it gives CASSLRGQEYNEQFF.